This T cell receptor beta chain was captured by sequencing in a study of blood T cell repertoires in COVID-19 (dated by TCRdb to about 2020). Some background on the complete study: Samples from collaborators originated in the United States, Italy and Spain and spanned both the acute and convalescent phases of COVID-19. The prospective study material was composed of cDNA or gDNA derived from T cells, B-cell-depleted T cells, or PBMCs. Subjects who had been exposed to COVID-19, were actively infected with it, or had recovered from it provided the deeply sampled blood TCRbeta repertoires that made up the dataset. The repertoires were made available in a free public database intended to serve as a resource for research on the immune response to SARS-CoV-2. The samples were drawn from two sources: the first 160 participants of the ongoing ImmuneRACE study, and 1,200 or so subjects contributed by 6 global collaborators. The sample metadata nearly always contained a de-identified subject ID, COVID-19 status, age in years and sex. Where available, HLA class I and class II types were taken from metadata supplied by the sample provider and were not determined by assay-based typing.

The collaborating institutions used their own protocols to collect whole blood in K2EDTA tubes. For TCRbeta analysis, collaborators shipped samples as frozen whole blood, isolated PBMCs, or DNA extracted from either of those sample types. Measured from the cysteine to the phenylalanine, the CDR3 is 13 residues long. The kept DNA is CDR3 alone, 39 bases in frame from the first base. Based on the germline V gene (reference sequence), the CDR1 and CDR2 sequences are LNHDA and SQIVND. Trimmed from V: 7 bases; trimmed from J: 5 bases; junction bases lacking a gene match: 5. TCRbeta CDR3 regions were amplified from genomic DNA using the immunoSEQ Assay, a bias-controlled multiplex PCR. In the paper's pipeline: Within the assay, amplification of reference gene primers was used to estimate how many nucleated cells each sample contained. Sequence reads were collapsed and filtered to measure the absolute abundance of every unique TCRbeta CDR3 rearrangement. For each sample, productive Simpson clonality was calculated by taking the square root of Simpson's diversity index across productive rearrangements. In TCRdb, the immuneACCESS table is reduced to in-frame sequences with V and J assigned. These tables do not hold every clone; where another copy was compared, an unresolved V gene accounts for under half, and the others remain unexplained. V and J calls and clone size are given by that table; D and trimming were obtained from the DNA. The sample table shows 200,000 to 250,000 clones, and 84% are seen once. Together, the top ten hold less than 20% of the sample.

Summary of the overall study and its limitations: Clinical and demographic metadata were provided uncurated, with the amount varying by source and participant.

This clone was observed a handful of times. It has no known antigen specificity. Base quality data are lacking; no much larger clone is found one base away. The V and J segments used are TRBV19 and TRBJ1-1; TRBD1 lines up with 9 middle nucleotides. Sequenced sample: peripheral blood. The source is a man in his thirties or forties with active or convalescent COVID-19. At the DNA level, the sequence is TGTGCCAGTAAAGGGACAGGGAGGACTGAAGCTTTCTTT. Its protein product is CASKGTGRTEAFF.